A single sample is the source of the 5 T cell receptor beta chains below, sequenced in a study of regulatory T cells in long-lasting Graves disease (dated by TCRdb to about 2021). Preparation of the library involved multiplex PCR. The data were produced on an Illumina HiSeq 4000. TCR beta libraries were built with iRepertoire HTBI primers and Arm-PCR amplification of CDR3 regions. TCRdb reprocessed the public reads (quality trimming at Q25 with fastp, clone calling with MiXCR) and kept in-frame beta chains. Identical CDR3 proteins give one entry, which carries the most common genes and DNA. The sample includes some 420,000 distinct CDR3 sequences, with less than 25% observed a single time. Jointly, the top ten make up around 14% of the sample. In light of the paper, this sample's time point label describes: persistent/refractory GD, antithyroid drugs over 5 years with positive TRAb. For both TCR sequencing and RNA sequencing, RNA was extracted from PBMCs using TRIzol.

This specimen was peripheral blood mononuclear cells (PBMCs), taken when the disease was refractory, from a patient treated with antithyroid drugs. These receptors were taken from a female donor with Graves disease.

This clonotype was seen at least ten times. The chain joins TRBV5-1 to TRBJ1-4, with 7 positions matching TRBD1. CDR1 is SGHRS, CDR2 YFSETQ, per germline. The CDR3 totals 16 residues. Losses at the gene ends were 4 bases for V and 1 base for J; bases not matched to a gene: 7. CDR3 DNA: TGCGCCAGCAGCGAGGGACAGACGGGAACTAATGAAAAACTGTTTTTT. Translated, it gives CASSEGQTGTNEKLFF.

This clonotype was found a few times. The chain has TRBV19 and TRBJ2-7; D remains unclear. Trimming stripped 4 bases from V and 5 bases from J, with 9 bases between. Germline V gene lookup returns CDR1 LNHDA and CDR2 SQIVND (reference sequence). CDR3 size: 12 residues. CDR3 nucleotide sequence: TGTGCCAGTAGTACTGTTGGGGACGAGCAGTACTTC. As protein: CASSTVGDEQYF.

The J gene is TRBJ2-7, the V gene TRBV10-3; D is unclear. The CDR3 loop spans 12 amino acids. CDR1 is ENHRY and CDR2 is SYGVKD in the germline V gene. The V and J ends lost 0 bases and 3 bases respectively, with 3 bases between them. The CDR3, as DNA: TGTGCCATCAGTGAGTCCTACTACGAGCAGTACTTC. Translating it yields CAISESYYEQYF.

This chain links TRBV6-6 with TRBJ2-1; 8 bases fit TRBD1. CDR1 is MNHNY, CDR2 SVGAGI, per germline (reference sequence). The CDR3 length is 15 residues. With V trimmed by 0 bases and J by 8 bases, 6 bases remained unmatched. The CDR3: CASSYSKQGVYEQFF. The CDR3 DNA follows: TGTGCCAGCAGTTACTCAAAACAGGGGGTATATGAGCAGTTCTTC.

The gene calls are TRBV5-1 and TRBJ2-7; TRBD2 is a possible D gene (5 bases). Trimming took 4 bases from V and 2 from J, leaving 16 bases between them. CDR3 size: 15 residues. In germline, CDR1 is SGHRS, CDR2 YFSETQ. The DNA for the CDR3 is TGCGCCAGCAGCCCTGGACGGGAAATACCCTACGAGCAGTACTTC. This sequence encodes CASSPGREIPYEQYF.